This record concerns one TCR beta chain sequence. Its antigen is unknown. Per-base quality was not reported, and no clone a single base away is much larger than it. This entry comes from a study of T-cell memory formation after mild COVID-19 (dated by TCRdb to the early 2020s). Regarding the research as a whole: TCR sequence clusters from the two donors were found to be largely donor specific. T-cell clones expanding and contracting after mild COVID-19 in a couple of donors were tracked by longitudinal TCRalpha and TCRbeta repertoire sequencing. Two young, previously healthy adult volunteers made up the cohort, one male and one female. Broad study findings and their caveats: Some responding clones were detected in pre-infection memory, suggesting pre-existing cross-reactive memory T cells joined the SARS-CoV-2 response. Contracting CD4+ clones appeared mostly in the CM and EM memory subsets, whereas CD8+ clones were enriched in EMRA. The second-wave clones that peaked on day 37 were not confirmed to be SARS-CoV-2 specific. Only two mild cases were covered in the study, and larger cohorts including severe cases with pre-infection samples were considered necessary. From day 15 to 85, contracting clones showed balanced CD4/CD8 phenotypes, whereas a second wave of clones that expanded from day 15 to 37 leaned towards CD4+.

Trimming at the junction amounts to 2 bases on V and 2 bases on J, and the germline ends lie 9 bases apart. For CDR1 and CDR2, the germline V gene lists ENHRY and SYGVKD. The CDR3 goes from the cysteine to the phenylalanine over 14 residues. The sequence is cut down to CDR3 DNA, 42 bases in frame from base 1. Ficoll-Paque density gradient centrifugation was used to isolate PBMCs. These reads were obtained on an Illumina NovaSeq 6000. TCRalpha and TCRbeta cDNA libraries were built by 5'RACE with constant-segment primers, adding sample barcodes and unique molecular identifiers. RNA was extracted from every sample with Trizol reagent. Amplification of the libraries took two PCR steps, and the second step added a second sample barcode plus Illumina TruSeq adapters. Sequencing of libraries was performed on an Illumina NovaSeq with 2 x 150 bp paired-end reads. The authors' analysis ran thus. Reads were demultiplexed and collapsed into UMI-guided consensus sequences with migec v1.2.7. With mixcr v2.1.11, UMI consensuses were aligned to TRA and TRB V and J templates and assembled into clonotypes. Clonotypes were classified as expanded or contracted when called significant by both edgeR and NoisET, with noise models trained on biological replicates. For edgeR calls, the thresholds were a false discovery rate-adjusted p below 0.01 and a log2 fold-change of 1. PCA with hierarchical clustering of max-normalized trajectories of the 1000 most abundant clonotypes was used as exploratory dynamics analysis. Separately sequenced CD4+ and CD8+ repertoires were used to assign a CD4 or CD8 phenotype to each responding clone. TCRdb applied fastp at Q25 and MiXCR to the public reads, then kept only in-frame beta chains. Each record represents a unique CDR3 protein, reported with the most common genes and DNA among its rows. The V and J calls reflect TCRdb's pipeline rather than the authors' work. The sample data list approximately 400,000 distinct CDR3 sequences, and roughly a quarter of these were observed just once. The ten largest account for around 8.7% of the sample.

The receptor was derived from an adult woman who had mild COVID-19 (a few samples of this study predate the infection). The sample titles of this study are shuffled in the database, so cell type and time point are left out; the donor was told from shared clones. The sequencing sample was made of PBMCs or a T cell subset sorted from them (not recorded which). The V and J segments used are TRBV10-3 and TRBJ2-5, with TRBD2 perhaps the D gene, on 5 matching bases. The CDR3 region reads CAISEGRGQETQYF. The sequence in DNA is TGTGCCATCAGTGAGGGCCGGGGTCAAGAGACCCAGTACTTC.